Listed here are 24 T cell receptor beta chains from one sample, sequenced in a study of graft-versus-host responses after intestinal transplantation. These receptors' antigens are unknown. Repertoires were generated with immunoSEQ multiplex PCR, while TCRdb's copy carries only in-frame clones and drops some. The repertoire consists of roughly 99,000 clones, with approximately 90% occurring once and the leading ten covering about 0.07%. This material consisted of unstimulated CD8+ T cells sorted from spleen or lymph node cells, taken before transplant. Receptor source: a human donor who was the organ donor for an intestinal transplant.

This chain links TRBV2 with TRBJ2-1; 11 nucleotides line up with TRBD2. In germline, CDR1 is SNHLY, CDR2 FYNNEI. The CDR3 contains 16 residues. The trim removed 4 bases at V and 6 bases at J, leaving 8 bases unmatched. The CDR3 coding sequence is TGTGCCAGCAGTGGCCCCGTAGCGGGAGGGCTCAATGAGCAGTTCTTC. It translates to CASSGPVAGGLNEQFF.

This chain joins TRBV9 and TRBJ2-7, with TRBD1 as a possible D gene (6 bases). Germline V gene sequence: CDR1 SGDLS, CDR2 YYNGEE. The CDR3 covers 18 residues. The V and J ends lost 0 bases and 5 bases respectively, with 24 bases between them. CDR3: CASSVDWAGEGVSNEQYF. CDR3 sequence (DNA): TGTGCCAGCAGCGTAGATTGGGCAGGGGAAGGTGTTTCTAACGAGCAGTACTTC.

The chain couples TRBV11-2 to TRBJ2-7, with TRBD1 matching 8 bases. Looked up from germline, CDR1 is SGHAT and CDR2 is FQNNGV. This CDR3 has 16 residues. V trimming: 1 base; J trimming: 0 bases; junction bases outside the gene matches: 5. CDR3 amino acids: CASSLVGTGLSYEQYF. The DNA of the CDR3 is TGTGCCAGCAGCTTAGTCGGGACAGGCCTCTCCTACGAGCAGTACTTC.

The CDR3 region is CASRRTLSSYNEQFF. CDR3 DNA: TGTGCCAGCAGACGAACGCTTAGCTCCTACAATGAGCAGTTCTTC. The chain links TRBV2 to TRBJ2-1; D is unresolved. The germline CDR1 and CDR2 sequences are SNHLY and FYNNEI. This CDR3 comprises 15 residues. Trimming pared 6 bases from V and 0 bases from J, leaving 12 bases between. The full variable domain, its missing parts supplied by reference TRBV2 and TRBJ2-1, is EPEVTQTPSHQVTQMGQEVILRCVPISNHLYFYWYRQILGQKVEFLVSFYNNEISEKSEIFDDQFSVERPDGSNFTLKIRSTKLEDSAMYFCASRRTLSSYNEQFFGPGTRLTVL.

This clone was recorded only once. The chain combines TRBV19 with TRBJ2-5; D gene uncertain. The V end was cut by 6 bases, the J end by 5 bases, with 13 bases between. The CDR3 sequence is 13 residues long. CDR1 LNHDA and CDR2 SQIVND come from the germline V gene (reference sequence). CDR3 sequence: CASRSVGEETQYF. The CDR3 nucleotides are TGTGCCAGTAGATCTGTTGGAGAGGAGACCCAGTACTTC.

The chain links TRBV7-9 to TRBJ2-1, with TRBD1 matching over 10 bases. CDR1 and CDR2 from the germline V gene are SEHNR and FQNEAQ (reference sequence). V was pared by 1 base and J by 8 bases, with 14 bases of the junction left unmatched. The CDR3 loop spans 18 amino acids. CDR3: CASSLVGPWTGGFDEQFF. The DNA of the CDR3 is TGTGCCAGCAGCTTAGTGGGTCCTTGGACAGGGGGATTTGATGAGCAGTTCTTC.

The rearrangement uses TRBV5-5 and TRBJ1-2; 8 bases are shared with TRBD1. The CDR3 extends over 15 amino acids. Unmatched junction bases numbered 5, after V lost 0 bases and J lost 4 bases. CDR1 is SGHKS and CDR2 is YYEKEE in the germline V gene (reference sequence). CDR3 region: CASSLAGQGAYGYTF. In DNA form, the CDR3 reads TGTGCCAGCAGCTTGGCCGGGCAGGGGGCCTATGGCTACACCTTC.

The count of this clone is one. The chain recombines TRBV5-6 with TRBJ2-3, with 7 bases lining up with TRBD2. This CDR3 spans 14 amino acids. With V trimmed by 7 bases and J by 8 bases, 13 bases remained unmatched. From germline, CDR1 is SGHDT and CDR2 YYEEEE. The CDR3 DNA is TGTGCCAGCTGGGGGGGGACTAACAATTTTACGCAGTATTTT. This sequence encodes CASWGGTNNFTQYF.

The sample holds one count of this clone. The CDR3: CATSTRVGVRQETQYF. The CDR3 coding sequence is TGTGCCACCAGCACCCGGGTTGGAGTTCGACAAGAGACCCAGTACTTC. The V and J genes are TRBV15 and TRBJ2-5; no definite D call. Germline lookup yields CDR1 LNHNV and CDR2 YYDKDF (reference sequence). V lost 4 bases and J lost 2, with 17 bases in between. The CDR3 extends over 16 amino acids.

V gene TRBV2 combines with J gene TRBJ1-1; D is undetermined. CDR1 and CDR2 (germline): SNHLY, FYNNEI. The CDR3 consists of 13 residues. V lost 7 bases and J 1 base, leaving 10 bases between the germline ends. CDR3 bases: TGTGCCAGCAACTTAGACTGGAACACTGAAGCTTTCTTT. This sequence encodes CASNLDWNTEAFF.

The CDR3 loop is CSYWGLDTEAFF. The CDR3 DNA sequence: TGCAGCTATTGGGGGCTGGACACTGAAGCTTTCTTT. V is TRBV29-1 and J is TRBJ1-1, with a possible D match to TRBD1 (6 bases). This CDR3 contains 12 residues. In germline, CDR1 is SQVTM, CDR2 ANQGSEA. V was clipped by 8 bases and J by 3 bases, with 13 bases between them.

V usage is TRBV15 and J usage is TRBJ2-7, with 7 nucleotides matching TRBD1. In germline, CDR1 is LNHNV, CDR2 YYDKDF (reference sequence). V lost 0 bases, J lost 0 bases, and 5 bases stayed unmatched. The CDR3 has 16 residues. CDR3 DNA: TGTGCCACCAGCAGAGATCTAGGGGGCTCCTCCTACGAGCAGTACTTC. Amino acid sequence: CATSRDLGGSSYEQYF.

Only one count was recorded for this clone. V gene TRBV30 combines with J gene TRBJ1-1, with D possibly being TRBD1 (6 bases). Germline V CDR1 and CDR2: GTSNPN, SVGIG (reference sequence). The CDR3 runs to 13 residues. The CDR3 DNA reads as TGTGCTGGGGGGGAAGGGGGGCACACTGAAGCTTTCTTT. This translates into CAGGEGGHTEAFF.

The gene calls are TRBV20-1 and TRBJ1-2; tentative D call: TRBD1 (5 bases). V dropped 7 bases and J dropped 5 bases, with 11 bases sitting between them. Germline V CDR1 and CDR2: DFQATT, SNEGSKA (reference sequence). This CDR3 is 11 amino acids long. The DNA for the CDR3 is TGCAGTGGCGACAGAAGGTATGGCTACACCTTC. Protein sequence: CSGDRRYGYTF.

This clone was seen only once. DNA for the CDR3: TGTGCCAGCAGCTTAGTTCTAGCGGGGGACTACAATGAGCAGTTCTTC. Protein sequence: CASSLVLAGDYNEQFF. V is TRBV7-6 and J is TRBJ2-1; the match to TRBD2 covers 10 bases. V shed 1 base, J shed 3 bases, and the junction held 3 bases outside the gene matches. This CDR3 contains 16 residues. Germline V gene data show CDR1 as SGHVS and CDR2 as FNYEAQ.

The V and J genes are TRBV7-9 and TRBJ1-2, with D tentatively TRBD1 (6 bases). CDR3 length: 14 residues. The germline V gene has CDR1 SEHNR and CDR2 FQNEAQ (reference sequence). V shed 2 bases and J shed 8 bases, with 15 bases lying between them. The CDR3 reads CASSLSSGGIGYTF. DNA for the CDR3: TGTGCCAGCAGCTTAAGTTCGGGGGGCATAGGCTACACCTTC.

This clone was recorded a few times. The rearrangement links TRBV28 to TRBJ1-6; 7 positions match TRBD1. The CDR3 has 14 residues. Germline V gene lookup returns CDR1 MDHEN and CDR2 SYDVKM. J was trimmed by 10 bases and V by 5 bases; bases with no gene match: 8. CDR3 DNA sequence: TGTGCCAGCAGTCCGTGGGGACAGCTCTCACCCCTCCACTTT. Translated: CASSPWGQLSPLHF.

The chain uses TRBV29-1 and TRBJ2-7; 8 bases align to TRBD2. The CDR3 length is 14 residues. J lost 3 bases, V lost 5 bases, and 9 bases had no gene match. The V gene's germline CDR1 is SQVTM and CDR2 ANQGSEA. Here the CDR3 reads CSVRLASDYYEQYF. DNA for the CDR3: TGCAGCGTTAGACTAGCGTCGGACTACTACGAGCAGTACTTC.

The gene calls are TRBV5-4 and TRBJ2-3; D perhaps matches TRBD2 (6 bases). Between the trimmed V and J ends, which lost 0 bases and 4 bases, there was a span of 21 bases. The CDR3 is 18 residues long. Looked up from germline, CDR1 is SGHNT and CDR2 is YYREEE (reference sequence). The CDR3 region is CASSLAFSGGGEADTQYF. The CDR3 region has the DNA TGTGCCAGCAGCTTGGCCTTTAGCGGTGGAGGCGAGGCAGATACGCAGTATTTT.

This chain joins TRBV29-1 and TRBJ2-7, with 9 bases identical to TRBD2. The CDR3 extends over 15 amino acids. Germline V gives CDR1 SQVTM, CDR2 ANQGSEA. V was clipped by 1 base and J by 2 bases; unmatched bases: 6. The CDR3 DNA sequence: TGCAGCGTTGAAGCGGGCGGGACTAGCCCCTACGAGCAGTACTTC. Residues: CSVEAGGTSPYEQYF.

The V gene is TRBV6-5, the J gene TRBJ2-5, with D tentatively TRBD1 (6 bases). CDR1 is MNHEY and CDR2 is SVGAGI in the germline V gene. The CDR3 extends over 15 amino acids. V lost 2 bases and J 5 bases, leaving 15 bases between the germline ends. CDR3 nucleotides: TGTGCCAGCAGTTACAGCAGGGGCGCGGTGGAGACCCAGTACTTC. Its translation is CASSYSRGAVETQYF.

The chain is built from TRBV29-1 and TRBJ1-1; 8 nucleotides line up with TRBD1. CDR3 length: 13 amino acids. V was clipped by 6 bases and J by 1 base; unmatched bases: 4. The V gene's germline CDR1 is SQVTM and CDR2 ANQGSEA. CDR3 residues: CSVTGQANTEAFF. CDR3 nucleotides: TGCAGCGTCACGGGACAGGCGAACACTGAAGCTTTCTTT.

This chain links TRBV30 with TRBJ2-7; a weak D match, TRBD2 (6 bases). Germline V gene lookup returns CDR1 GTSNPN and CDR2 SVGIG (reference sequence). The ends were cut back, 4 bases at V and 0 bases at J, with 22 bases in the middle. This CDR3 has 17 residues. CDR3 sequence reads: CAWNSGRWEPSSYEQYF. As DNA, the CDR3 is TGTGCCTGGAATAGCGGTCGCTGGGAGCCGAGCTCCTACGAGCAGTACTTC.

This rearrangement joins TRBV9 to TRBJ2-7; TRBD2 is a possible D gene (5 bases). CDR1 is SGDLS and CDR2 is YYNGEE in the germline V gene. The CDR3 is 16 amino acids. V was clipped by 4 bases and J by 0 bases, with 17 bases between them. CDR3 sequence: CASSLYPRGNSYEQYF. The DNA of the CDR3 is TGTGCCAGCAGCCTTTACCCACGAGGGAACTCCTACGAGCAGTACTTC.